Listed below are T cell receptor beta chains from one sample, sequenced in a study of graft-versus-host responses after intestinal transplantation. Their specific antigens are unknown. The protocol was immunoSEQ multiplex PCR, while the TCRdb copy is restricted to in-frame clones and leaves out a portion. The sample holds 99,000 or so clones, under 95% seen once. Sequenced material: unstimulated CD8+ T cells sorted from spleen or lymph node cells, taken before transplant. All receptors derive from a human donor who was the organ donor for an intestinal transplant. Each CDR3 is given with its conserved first and last residue. D genes are given only for firm matches. Expanded clones get a size class; other rows say once, few or many, or leave the size out.

- | TRBJ2-3 | TRBV2 | TRBD1 | TGTGCCAGCAACTTACCACGGGACAGGCGCACAGATACGCAGTATTTT | CASNLPRDRRTDTQYF
- | TRBJ2-3 | TRBV2 | TRBD2 | TGTGCCAGCAGTGTTTTGGGAGCGGGAGGCTCCACAATGGGCACAGATACGCAGTATTTT | CASSVLGAGGSTMGTDTQYF
- | TRBJ2-7 | TRBV30 | TRBD1 | TGTGCCTGGAGTTCTTTACTTGACAGGGCCTACGAGCAGTACTTC | CAWSSLLDRAYEQYF
- | TRBJ2-5 | TRBV10-1 | TRBD1 | TGCGCCAGCAGTGAGTCCTGGGACAGGGGAAAAGAGACCCAGTACTTC | CASSESWDRGKETQYF
- | TRBJ1-4 | TRBV6-1 | - | TGTGCCAGCAGTGAAAGATCGGGGTCCGGGGGGGAAAAACTGTTTTTT | CASSERSGSGGEKLFF
- | TRBJ2-7 | TRBV13 | - | TGTGCCAGCAGCTTAGGGTCCAGCTACGAGCAGTACTTC | CASSLGSSYEQYF
- | TRBJ2-4 | TRBV15 | - | TGTGCCACCAGGAGTGACGGGGCCAAAAACATTCAGTACTTC | CATRSDGAKNIQYF
- | TRBJ2-5 | TRBV7-7 | TRBD1 | TGTGCCAGCAGCTCCGGCTCGGGACAGCCCGAGACCCAGTACTTC | CASSSGSGQPETQYF
- | TRBJ2-1 | TRBV11-2 | TRBD1 | TGTGCCAGCAGCCGGGGACAGGGTTACAATGAGCAGTTCTTC | CASSRGQGYNEQFF
- | TRBJ2-2 | TRBV27 | TRBD1 | TGTGCCAGCAGTAAGACAGGGGGTTCGGGGGAGCTGTTTTTT | CASSKTGGSGELFF
- | TRBJ2-1 | TRBV10-2 | TRBD2 | TGCGCCAGCAGCCCACATGGCGGGAGTACCTACAATGAGCAGTTCTTC | CASSPHGGSTYNEQFF
- | TRBJ2-7 | TRBV5-1 | - | TGCGCCAGCAGCTTGGCCTCAGACAAATTCTACGAGCAGTACTTC | CASSLASDKFYEQYF
- | TRBJ2-7 | TRBV7-9 | TRBD1 | TGTGCCAGCAGCCCAACCGGACAGGGATCCTACGAGCAGTACTTC | CASSPTGQGSYEQYF
- | TRBJ2-1 | TRBV6-5 | - | TGTGCCAGCAGTTACTCACCCGGGGGTCTCCGTGAGCAGTTCTTC | CASSYSPGGLREQFF
- | TRBJ1-1 | TRBV5-1 | TRBD1 | TGCGCCAGCAGCTTGGGACAGGGCGGCACTGAAGCTTTCTTT | CASSLGQGGTEAFF
- | TRBJ2-1 | TRBV6-6 | - | TGTGCCAGCAGTCGTCTCGAGATCCTCTACAATGAGCAGTTCTTC | CASSRLEILYNEQFF
- | TRBJ2-7 | TRBV28 | - | TGTGCCAGCAGGCAGACAGAAAACTACGAGCAGTACTTC | CASRQTENYEQYF
- | TRBJ2-2 | TRBV19 | - | TGTGCCAGCTTTCGTAGGGGCTCGAACACCGGGGAGCTGTTTTTT | CASFRRGSNTGELFF
- | TRBJ2-2 | TRBV2 | - | TGTGCCAGCACTGTGGGTATTTGGGCCACCGGGGAGCTGTTTTTT | CASTVGIWATGELFF
- | TRBJ2-1 | TRBV11-3 | - | TGTGCCAGCAGCTTCGAGGGGGTAAATGAGCAGTTCTTC | CASSFEGVNEQFF
- | TRBJ2-1 | TRBV7-3 | - | TGTGCCAGCAGCTTATCCGGACAAGGAAATGAGCAGTTCTTC | CASSLSGQGNEQFF
- | TRBJ2-3 | TRBV7-2 | - | TGTGCCAGCAGCTTATACGACTCTTTT | CASSLYDSF
- | TRBJ2-1 | TRBV9 | TRBD2 | TGTGCCAGCAGCGTAGAGACTAGCGGCTACAATGAGCAGTTCTTC | CASSVETSGYNEQFF
- | TRBJ1-5 | TRBV7-9 | TRBD1 | TGTGCCAGCAGTTTGGACAGGGATTCTCAGCCCCAGCATTTT | CASSLDRDSQPQHF
- | TRBJ2-7 | TRBV4-1 | - | TGCGCCAGCAGCCAAGACGAGCAGACTTCCTACGAGCAGTACTTC | CASSQDEQTSYEQYF
- | TRBJ2-7 | TRBV27 | TRBD2 | TGTGCCAGCAGCCCCGGACTAGCGGTTGGGAGGGAGCAGTACTTC | CASSPGLAVGREQYF
- | TRBJ1-5 | TRBV11-2 | - | TGTGCCAGCAGCTTATATCCAGGGTACAATCAGCCCCAGCATTTT | CASSLYPGYNQPQHF
- | TRBJ1-2 | TRBV2 | - | TGTGCCAGCAGCGACTATGGCTACACCTTC | CASSDYGYTF
once | TRBJ2-7 | TRBV4-1 | TRBD1 | TGCGCCAGCAGCCAGGAGGCCGGGACAGGGTACTACGAGCAGTACTTC | CASSQEAGTGYYEQYF
once | TRBJ2-3 | TRBV11-1 | - | TGTGCCAGCAGCGCAGGACCCGGGGTTGCAGATACGCAGTATTTT | CASSAGPGVADTQYF
- | TRBJ2-7 | TRBV5-4 | - | TGTGCCAGCAGCGGTAGCGGCTCCTACGAGCAGTACTTC | CASSGSGSYEQYF
- | TRBJ2-7 | TRBV9 | TRBD2 | TGTGCCAGCAGCGCGGAGACTAGCGGGAGTTACGAGCAGTACTTC | CASSAETSGSYEQYF
- | TRBJ2-4 | TRBV27 | TRBD2 | TGTGCCAGCAGCCCCGCGGGCGGGGGCAAAAACATTCAGTACTTC | CASSPAGGGKNIQYF
- | TRBJ2-1 | TRBV19 | - | TGTGCCAGTAGTATGTACAGAAACAATGAGCAGTTCTTC | CASSMYRNNEQFF
- | TRBJ2-4 | TRBV13 | TRBD2 | TGTGCCAGCAGTCGAAGCGGGAGAGGGGGCATTCAGTACTTC | CASSRSGRGGIQYF
- | TRBJ2-7 | TRBV9 | - | TGTGCCAGCAGCGTAGGTCGAGGCTTCTCCTACGAGCAGTACTTC | CASSVGRGFSYEQYF
- | TRBJ1-5 | TRBV10-3 | - | TGTGCCATCAGTGAAAACGGGGTAGTCTTTAGCAATCAGCCCCAGCATTTT | CAISENGVVFSNQPQHF
- | TRBJ1-2 | TRBV6-5 | TRBD1 | TGTGCCAGCAGACCATCGTATCAGGGGGATGGCTACACCTTC | CASRPSYQGDGYTF
- | TRBJ1-1 | TRBV15 | TRBD1 | TGTGCCACCAGCAGAACCCAGACAGGGGATCACACTGAAGCTTTCTTT | CATSRTQTGDHTEAFF
- | TRBJ1-1 | TRBV7-9 | - | TGTGCCAGCAGCTTAGGATCCGGGAGTGAAGCTTTCTTT | CASSLGSGSEAFF
- | TRBJ1-2 | TRBV4-1 | TRBD1 | TGCGCCAGCAGCCATTCCGTTGGGGACAGGGACTATGGCTACACCTTC | CASSHSVGDRDYGYTF
once | TRBJ1-2 | TRBV6-1 | - | TGTGCCAGCAGTGGGTTGACAGGCCCCGCCTATGGCTACACCTTC | CASSGLTGPAYGYTF
- | TRBJ2-1 | TRBV2 | - | TGTGCCACGAGGGTTAGCCGCGAGCAGTTCTTC | CATRVSREQFF
- | TRBJ1-5 | TRBV28 | TRBD1 | TGTGCCAGCCTCCGTGAGACAGGGAATGATCAGCCCCAGCATTTT | CASLRETGNDQPQHF
- | TRBJ2-3 | TRBV7-2 | TRBD2 | TGTGCCAGCAGCTGGACTAGCGGGATCAGCACAGATACGCAGTATTTT | CASSWTSGISTDTQYF
- | TRBJ1-5 | TRBV14 | TRBD1 | TGTGCCAGCAGCCATATATCAGGGGGTCGCAATCAGCCCCAGCATTTT | CASSHISGGRNQPQHF
- | TRBJ1-2 | TRBV7-2 | - | TGTGCCAGCAGCCTGCTGGGAGCTAACTATGGCTACACCTTC | CASSLLGANYGYTF
- | TRBJ1-6 | TRBV19 | - | TGTGCCAGTAGTAAGATCGGGGGGCCGGGACCCCTCCACTTT | CASSKIGGPGPLHF
- | TRBJ2-1 | TRBV7-6 | TRBD2 | TGTGCCAGCAGCGCTCCGGGGGGGAGCGTTAATGAGCAGTTCTTC | CASSAPGGSVNEQFF
- | TRBJ2-5 | TRBV30 | - | TGTGCCTGGAGTGAGGGGGGGCAGGGTGGATCCCAAGAGACCCAGTACTTC | CAWSEGGQGGSQETQYF
- | TRBJ2-5 | TRBV6-6 | - | TGTGCCAGCAGTTATTTCTCAGGGTTGGAGACCCAGTACTTC | CASSYFSGLETQYF
- | TRBJ1-2 | TRBV28 | TRBD1 | TGTGCCAGCAGTCCCGGGACAGACATTAACTATGGCTACACCTTC | CASSPGTDINYGYTF
few | TRBJ2-5 | TRBV1 | - | TGCACCAGCAGCCGACGGAGAGCGGGAGGGTTAGAGACCCAGTACTTC | CTSSRRRAGGLETQYF